The 7 T cell receptor beta chains presented below share a single source sample, sequenced in a study of T cell responses to AZD1222 COVID-19 vaccine. Here immunoSEQ multiplex PCR was the method, and the copy in TCRdb shows in-frame clones only, minus some. The sample lists 60,000 to 70,000 clones, approximately 83% occurring once. The material sequenced was peripheral blood, taken on day 0 of AZD1222 vaccination. These receptors all stem from an adult in good health.

The chain joins TRBV2 to TRBJ2-1; D call uncertain. V was pared by 11 bases and J by 6 bases, with 17 bases between. The CDR3 runs 13 residues. CDR1 SNHLY and CDR2 FYNNEI come from the germline V gene. CDR3 region: CASRPFLGNEQFF. The CDR3 DNA is TGTGCCTCGAGGCCTTTCTTGGGCAATGAGCAGTTCTTC.

In this sample, this clone turned up a few times. The CDR3 bases are TGTGCCAGCATCAACAGGGGTCGGACTGAAGCTTTCTTT. It encodes CASINRGRTEAFF. The chain recombines TRBV27 with TRBJ1-1, with 7 positions matching TRBD1. From germline, CDR1 is MNHEY and CDR2 SMNVEV (reference sequence). This CDR3 region has 13 residues. Trimming at V came to 7 bases and at J to 5 bases, leaving 7 bases not matched to a gene.

The chain has TRBV19 and TRBJ1-1; 10 bases map to TRBD1. Germline V gives CDR1 LNHDA, CDR2 SQIVND (reference sequence). The V and J ends lost 7 bases and 2 bases, in that order; junction bases with no gene match: 7. CDR3 length: 15 amino acids. The CDR3 nucleotides are TGTGCCAGTACGAGAGGGACAGGGGTCAACACTGAAGCTTTCTTT. Amino acid sequence: CASTRGTGVNTEAFF. The full variable domain, its missing parts supplied by reference TRBV19 and TRBJ1-1, is DGGITQSPKYLFRKEGQNVTLSCEQNLNHDAMYWYRQDPGQGLRLIYYSQIVNDFQKGDIAEGYSVSREKKESFPLTVTSAQKNPTAFYLCASTRGTGVNTEAFFGQGTRLTVV.

The J gene is TRBJ2-3, the V gene TRBV27, with D possibly being TRBD1 or TRBD2 (6 bases each). Trimming removed 5 bases at V and 6 bases at J, with 21 bases between. CDR1 is MNHEY and CDR2 is SMNVEV in the germline V gene (reference sequence). The length of the CDR3 is 16 residues. CDR3 in DNA: TGTGCCAGCAGTCACACCCCGGGGGCCCGGCGGGATACGCAGTATTTT. Its protein product is CASSHTPGARRDTQYF.

The chain joins TRBV6-1 to TRBJ1-1; D is perhaps TRBD1 (5 bases). Per the germline V gene, CDR1 is MNHNS and CDR2 is SASEGT. This CDR3 is 12 amino acids long. V was cut by 2 bases and J by 9 bases, with 10 bases left in between. The CDR3 region is CASSEFGAQAFF. The CDR3 coding sequence is TGTGCCAGCAGTGAATTTGGGGCCCAAGCTTTCTTT.

This clone is a singleton in its sample. The CDR3 DNA is TGTGCCTGGAGTGTAGGACCCTGGGACTACGAGCAGTACTTC. This encodes CAWSVGPWDYEQYF. V gene TRBV30 combines with J gene TRBJ2-7; D not certain. V was shortened by 0 bases and J by 3 bases, with 12 bases between the two germline ends. The CDR3 covers 14 residues. Germline assignment: CDR1 GTSNPN and CDR2 SVGIG (reference sequence). Filled out from reference TRBV30 and TRBJ2-7, the complete variable domain reads SQTIHQWPATLVQPVGSPLSLECTVEGTSNPNLYWYRQAAGRGLQLLFYSVGIGQISSEVPQNLSASRPQDRQFILSSKKLLLSDSGFYLCAWSVGPWDYEQYFGPGTRLTVT.

The rearrangement joins TRBV5-1 to TRBJ1-3; weak D call: TRBD1 (6 bases). V was pared by 1 base and J by 4 bases, with 21 bases between. CDR3 size: 18 residues. Germline V lookup: CDR1 SGHRS, CDR2 YFSETQ. The CDR3 loop is CASSLTLVGAGAGNTIYF. CDR3 DNA: TGCGCCAGCAGCTTGACCCTGGTAGGGGCAGGGGCAGGAAACACCATATATTTT.